This T cell receptor beta chain emerged from a study of shared clonotypes between healthy human individuals. As for the study in general: CD4 naive and CD4 memory each took three plates per donor, while CD8 naive took two and CD8 memory one. General study findings and limits: When naive CD4 clonotypes were compared across a handful of donors, about 4.8% were shared.

The protocol was immunoSEQ multiplex PCR, while the TCRdb copy is restricted to in-frame clones and leaves out a portion. The data show about 800,000 clones, approximately 97% seen once. A remark on this clone: Antigen unknown.

The CDR3 spans 16 residues. Germline assignment: CDR1 SGHVS and CDR2 FQNEAQ. V lost 0 bases to trimming and J lost 2 bases, with 13 bases between them. Naivety among CD8 cells was defined by CD45RO negativity and positive CCR7 selection, thereby excluding terminally differentiated effector memory CD45RA+ cells. Healthy HIV-negative adults with no recent acute infections or vaccinations were recruited as donors. The chain uses TRBV7-8 and TRBJ2-5, with a weak D call TRBD1 (6 bases). This clonotype was sampled from a man between 25 and 39 years old in good health. The sequenced sample was naive CD8+ T cells sorted from blood. CDR3: CASSLAELGQQETQYF. The CDR3 DNA is TGTGCCAGCAGCTTAGCCGAGTTAGGACAGCAAGAGACCCAGTACTTC. The entire variable domain, with the rest obtained from reference TRBV7-8 and TRBJ2-5, is as follows: GAGVSQSPRYKVAKRGQDVALRCDPISGHVSLFWYQQALGQGPEFLTYFQNEAQLDKSGLPSDRFFAERPEGSVSTLKIQRTQQEDSAVYLCASSLAELGQQETQYFGPGTRLLVL.